This T cell receptor beta chain originates from a study of blood T cells in healthy people across ages. With respect to this clonotype: Antigen: not known.

Notes on the study in general: A strong correlation was found between TCR beta diversity and the percentage of naive T cells.

Germline V gives CDR1 SQVTM, CDR2 ANQGSEA. Trimming pared 7 bases from V and 8 bases from J, leaving 20 bases between. This CDR3 comprises 13 residues. Ten milliliters of peripheral blood were drawn from each donor into EDTA-treated tubes. Total RNA was extracted at no less than 6 micrograms per sample. Next came a second PCR, run for about 7 to 12 cycles, which used a sample-barcoded 5' primer along with a J-beta primer mix. Each cDNA molecule received a tag from a template-switch adaptor that had 12 random nucleotides. Using its own MiXCR run on the 5' RACE reads, TCRdb lists one record per CDR3 protein. The sample has 700,000 to 950,000 distinct CDR3 sequences, 58% seen once.

The source material was blood. The chain couples TRBV29-1 to TRBJ1-2, with D possibly TRBD1 on 6 matching bases. The sequence derives from a young man in good health. The CDR3 region is CSAPEAGGGGYTF. The CDR3 bases are TGCAGCGCACCAGAAGCCGGGGGCGGCGGCTACACCTTC.